What follows are 24 T cell receptor beta chains derived from one specimen sequenced in a study of blood T cell repertoires in COVID-19. The repertoire was sequenced with immunoSEQ multiplex PCR; TCRdb's copy has only in-frame clones and lacks some. The repertoire has a few hundred thousand clones, around 90% of them found once; the top ten carry 2.9%. The sequencing sample was made of peripheral blood. The origin of the receptors is a woman in her twenties or thirties with COVID-19, enrolled during active disease.

This rearrangement joins TRBV6-5 to TRBJ1-1, with D perhaps matching TRBD1 (6 bases). Germline V gene data show CDR1 as MNHEY and CDR2 as SVGAGI. Trimming removed 7 bases at V and 3 bases at J, with 12 bases between. The CDR3 contains 13 residues. Written as DNA, the CDR3 is TGTGCCAGCACCCCAGGGGTTCACACTGAAGCTTTCTTT. It yields the protein CASTPGVHTEAFF.

The chain links TRBV6-5 to TRBJ2-7; D may be TRBD2 (6 bases). Trimming shortened V by 6 bases and J by 7 bases, and 10 bases separated the two germline ends. This CDR3 is 11 amino acids long. In germline, CDR1 is MNHEY, CDR2 SVGAGI. DNA of the CDR3: TGTGCCAGCAGGCGGGACGGGGAGCAGTACTTC. Protein product: CASRRDGEQYF.

This chain connects TRBV7-9 to TRBJ1-2, with 7 bases fitting TRBD1. The CDR3 is made up of 15 amino acids. The trim removed 5 bases at V and 1 base at J, leaving 7 bases unmatched. The germline gives CDR1 SEHNR, CDR2 FQNEAQ (reference sequence). The CDR3 nucleotides are TGTGCCAGCAGCCTCGGGACAGACTTTAACTATGGCTACACCTTC. Protein sequence: CASSLGTDFNYGYTF.

The rearrangement uses TRBV25-1 and TRBJ1-4; D unclear. This CDR3 has 15 amino acids. CDR1 and CDR2 (germline): MGHDK, SYGVNS. V was clipped by 1 base and J by 7 bases, with 13 bases between them. This CDR3 reads CASSEWWGEGEKLFF. CDR3 DNA: TGTGCCAGCAGTGAATGGTGGGGAGAAGGTGAAAAACTGTTTTTT.

This rearrangement joins TRBV11-2 to TRBJ2-3; 8 bases line up with TRBD2. The CDR3 is 15 residues long. Germline V CDR1 and CDR2: SGHAT, FQNNGV. The V gene end was trimmed by 3 bases and the J gene end by 3 bases; junction bases not matched to a gene: 5. The DNA of the CDR3 is TGTGCCAGCAGCTTTCACGGGGGGGGAACAGATACGCAGTATTTT. Translation gives CASSFHGGGTDTQYF.

This clone appeared a few times. This chain connects TRBV5-1 to TRBJ1-5; 7 bases map to TRBD1. The germline gives CDR1 SGHRS, CDR2 YFSETQ. V shed 9 bases, J shed 1 base, and the junction held 1 base outside the gene matches. The CDR3 is 12 amino acids. CDR3 sequence (DNA): TGCGCCATGGACAGGAGCAATCAGCCCCAGCATTTT. This codes for CAMDRSNQPQHF.

The chain joins TRBV7-9 to TRBJ1-4; D may be TRBD1 (5 bases). The germline V and J ends were trimmed by 1 base and 4 bases, with 10 bases remaining between them. The germline V gene has CDR1 SEHNR and CDR2 FQNEAQ (reference sequence). CDR3 size: 15 residues. The CDR3 DNA follows: TGTGCCAGCAGCTTAGGTCGGGGGATTAATGAAAAACTGTTTTTT. This codes for CASSLGRGINEKLFF. Combining the CDR3 with reference TRBV7-9 and TRBJ1-4 gives the whole variable domain DTGVSQNPRHKITKRGQNVTFRCDPISEHNRLYWYRQTLGQGPEFLTYFQNEAQLEKSRLLSDRFSAERPKGSFSTLEIQRTEQGDSAMYLCASSLGRGINEKLFFGSGTQLSVL.

The chain links TRBV6-5 to TRBJ1-5; TRBD1 agrees at 7 bases. Germline V CDR1 and CDR2: MNHEY, SVGAGI. This CDR3 has 13 residues. V lost 6 bases, J lost 4 bases, and 3 bases stayed unmatched. The CDR3 sequence: CASRSDRNQPQHF. DNA for the CDR3: TGTGCCAGCAGATCGGACAGGAATCAGCCCCAGCATTTT.

The chain recombines TRBV27 with TRBJ2-1, with D hard to call. The CDR3 runs to 15 residues. Trimming pared 4 bases from V and 1 base from J, leaving 11 bases between. Germline V gene data show CDR1 as MNHEY and CDR2 as SMNVEV (reference sequence). CDR3 in DNA: TGTGCCAGCAGTTCTTCCTTTTTGTCCTACAATGAGCAGTTCTTC. The encoded protein is CASSSSFLSYNEQFF.

The rearrangement links TRBV10-3 to TRBJ1-5, with unresolved D. The V gene's germline CDR1 is ENHRY and CDR2 SYGVKD. CDR3 length: 15 amino acids. V gave up 3 bases and J gave up 1 base, with 10 bases separating them. CDR3 DNA sequence: TGTGCCATCAGTGATTCAGGAAACAGCAATCAGCCCCAGCATTTT. Protein product: CAISDSGNSNQPQHF.

This clone has just a few counts. The CDR3 spells CASSFFWGGAEAFF. In DNA form, the CDR3 reads TGCGCCAGCAGCTTTTTTTGGGGAGGAGCTGAAGCTTTCTTT. The chain recombines TRBV5-1 with TRBJ1-1; D call uncertain. Germline V gene lookup returns CDR1 SGHRS and CDR2 YFSETQ. Between the trimmed V and J ends, which lost 2 bases and 6 bases, there was a span of 14 bases. The CDR3 has 14 residues.

V usage is TRBV5-1 and J usage is TRBJ2-7, with 9 bases fitting TRBD2. Trimming at V came to 0 bases and at J to 4 bases, leaving 8 bases not matched to a gene. The CDR3 has 16 residues. Germline V gene lookup returns CDR1 SGHRS and CDR2 YFSETQ. CDR3 nucleotide sequence: TGCGCCAGCAGCTTGGACCTAGCGGGAAATTCGTACGAGCAGTACTTC. Amino acid sequence: CASSLDLAGNSYEQYF.

V usage is TRBV11-2 and J usage is TRBJ2-5; TRBD1 matches 8 bases. The CDR3 sequence is 15 residues long. The germline CDR1 and CDR2 sequences are SGHAT and FQNNGV. The V and J ends lost 4 bases and 0 bases, in that order; junction bases with no gene match: 4. The chain's CDR3 is CASSWTGKNQETQYF. The CDR3 region has the DNA TGTGCCAGCAGCTGGACAGGGAAGAACCAAGAGACCCAGTACTTC.

CDR3 in amino acids: CASSQAGDRALYGYTF. The CDR3 DNA reads as TGTGCCAGCAGCCAAGCAGGGGACAGGGCCCTCTATGGCTACACCTTC. The chain joins TRBV14 to TRBJ1-2, with 9 bases matching TRBD1. Germline V gene lookup returns CDR1 SGHDN and CDR2 FVKESK. V was pared by 1 base and J by 4 bases, with 7 bases of the junction left unmatched. The CDR3 sequence is 16 residues long.

The chain uses TRBV25-1 and TRBJ2-1; TRBD2 agrees at 12 bases. In germline, CDR1 is MGHDK, CDR2 SYGVNS. CDR3 length equals 16 residues. Germline trimming cut 6 bases from V and 2 bases from J; bases unmatched to any gene: 5. The CDR3, as DNA: TGTGCCAGCAGGACTAGCGGGAGCTTCCCCTACAATGAGCAGTTCTTC. Amino acid sequence: CASRTSGSFPYNEQFF.

The chain uses TRBV11-2 and TRBJ1-1, with TRBD1 matching over 7 bases. V trimming: 0 bases; J trimming: 1 base; junction bases outside the gene matches: 8. This CDR3 region has 17 residues. The V gene's germline CDR1 is SGHAT and CDR2 FQNNGV. The CDR3 DNA follows: TGTGCCAGCAGCTTAGAACTGGCAACAGGGGCGAACACTGAAGCTTTCTTT. Protein product: CASSLELATGANTEAFF.

A note on this clone: Other nucleotide sequences from this sample produce the same CDR3. This chain connects TRBV5-1 to TRBJ1-1; 8 bases fit TRBD1. Germline V gene sequence: CDR1 SGHRS, CDR2 YFSETQ. V gave up 2 bases and J gave up 2 bases; unmatched junction bases: 2. The CDR3 spans 14 residues. The chain's CDR3 is CASSLDRGNTEAFF. The CDR3 bases are TGCGCCAGCAGCTTAGACAGGGGAAACACTGAAGCTTTCTTT. The full variable domain, with the rest looked up from reference TRBV5-1 and TRBJ1-1, is KAGVTQTPRYLIKTRGQQVTLSCSPISGHRSVSWYQQTPGQGLQFLFEYFSETQRNKGNFPGRFSGRQFSNSRSEMNVSTLELGDSALYLCASSLDRGNTEAFFGQGTRLTVV.

The chain couples TRBV19 to TRBJ1-6; tentatively, D is TRBD1 (5 bases). In germline, CDR1 is LNHDA, CDR2 SQIVND (reference sequence). Trimming took off 5 bases at V and 5 bases at J, with 16 bases between the two ends. The CDR3 extends over 16 amino acids. The CDR3 here is CASSPVPGRNNSPLHF. In DNA form, the CDR3 reads TGTGCCAGTAGTCCCGTCCCAGGGCGGAATAATTCACCCCTCCACTTT.

This chain joins TRBV28 and TRBJ2-3; TRBD2 agrees at 14 bases. The germline V gene has CDR1 MDHEN and CDR2 SYDVKM. With V trimmed by 5 bases and J by 5 bases, 9 bases remained unmatched. CDR3 length: 17 amino acids. The CDR3 is CASSPRLAGGPGDTQYF. The CDR3 region has the DNA TGTGCCAGCAGTCCCCGACTAGCGGGAGGGCCGGGAGATACGCAGTATTTT.

The chain links TRBV2 to TRBJ2-3; D is undetermined. The CDR3 spans 14 residues. Germline values: CDR1 SNHLY, CDR2 FYNNEI. The V gene lost 7 bases and the J gene lost 0 bases, with 11 bases spanning the gap. The DNA for the CDR3 is TGTGCCAGCAAGGAACGGAGAAGCACAGATACGCAGTATTTT. Translation: CASKERRSTDTQYF.

This clone is a singleton in its sample. This chain joins TRBV6-1 and TRBJ2-7; weak D call: TRBD1 (6 bases). The V gene's germline CDR1 is MNHNS and CDR2 SASEGT. Trimming removed 3 bases at V and 3 bases at J, with 15 bases between. The CDR3 is made up of 15 amino acids. In DNA, the CDR3 is TGTGCCAGCAGTGATTCTGGGACAATCAGCTACGAGCAGTACTTC. This sequence encodes CASSDSGTISYEQYF.

The V call is TRBV11-2, the J call TRBJ2-1, with 10 bases identical to TRBD2. CDR3 length equals 15 residues. The trim removed 5 bases at V and 4 bases at J, leaving 5 bases unmatched. Germline V gives CDR1 SGHAT, CDR2 FQNNGV. The CDR3 DNA follows: TGTGCCAGCAGCCCCCGACTAGCGGGTTACAATGAGCAGTTCTTC. Amino acid sequence: CASSPRLAGYNEQFF.

The rearrangement uses TRBV6-5 and TRBJ1-1; 8 bases are a match to TRBD1. The CDR3 length is 16 residues. J lost 4 bases, V lost 0 bases, and 7 bases had no gene match. Germline CDR1 MNHEY, CDR2 SVGAGI. CDR3 DNA: TGTGCCAGCAGTTACTCCCAGGGGGCTTATGGCACTGAAGCTTTCTTT. As protein: CASSYSQGAYGTEAFF.

J is TRBJ2-1 and V is TRBV7-2; 12 bases match TRBD2. CDR1 and CDR2 (germline): SGHTA, FQGNSA. Germline trimming cut 3 bases from V and 4 bases from J; bases unmatched to any gene: 7. This CDR3 region has 17 residues. The CDR3 loop is CASSFSSGRAKYNEQFF. The CDR3 DNA reads as TGTGCCAGCAGCTTCTCTAGCGGGAGGGCCAAATACAATGAGCAGTTCTTC.